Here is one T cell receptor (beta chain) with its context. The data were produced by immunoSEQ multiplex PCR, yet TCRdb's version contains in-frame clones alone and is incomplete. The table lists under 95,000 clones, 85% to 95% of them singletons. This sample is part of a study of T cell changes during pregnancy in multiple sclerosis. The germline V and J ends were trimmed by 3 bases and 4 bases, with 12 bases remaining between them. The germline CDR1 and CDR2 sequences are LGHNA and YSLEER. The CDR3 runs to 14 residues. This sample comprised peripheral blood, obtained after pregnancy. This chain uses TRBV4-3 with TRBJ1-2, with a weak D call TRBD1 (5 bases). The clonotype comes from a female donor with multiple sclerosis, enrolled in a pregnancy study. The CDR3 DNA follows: TGCGCCAGCAGCCACCCCGGGGGGGGCTATGGCTACACCTTC. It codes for CASSHPGGGYGYTF.